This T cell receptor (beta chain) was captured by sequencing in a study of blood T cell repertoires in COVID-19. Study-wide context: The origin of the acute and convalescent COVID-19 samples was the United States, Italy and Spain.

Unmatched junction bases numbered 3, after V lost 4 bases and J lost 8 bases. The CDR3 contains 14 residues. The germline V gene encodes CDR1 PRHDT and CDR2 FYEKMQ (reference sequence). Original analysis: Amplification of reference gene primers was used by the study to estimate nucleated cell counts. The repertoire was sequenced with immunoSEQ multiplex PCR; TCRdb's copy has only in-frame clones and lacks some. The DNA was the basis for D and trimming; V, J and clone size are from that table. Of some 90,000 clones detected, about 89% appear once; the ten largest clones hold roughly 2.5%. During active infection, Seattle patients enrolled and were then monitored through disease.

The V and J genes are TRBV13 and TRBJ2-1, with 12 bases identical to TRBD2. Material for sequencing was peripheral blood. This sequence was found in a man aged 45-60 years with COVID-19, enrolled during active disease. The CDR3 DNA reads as TGTGCCAGCAGCTCTAGCGGGGGGGCCGATGAGCAGTTCTTC. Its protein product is CASSSSGGADEQFF.